This T cell receptor beta chain was obtained from a study of blood T cell repertoires in COVID-19 (dated by TCRdb to 2020 to 2021). Some background on the complete study: Samples from collaborators originated in the United States, Italy and Spain and spanned both the acute and convalescent phases of COVID-19. The material from the prospective study consisted of cDNA or gDNA derived from T cells, B-cell-depleted T cells, or PBMCs. The samples were drawn from the first 160 participants of the ongoing ImmuneRACE study and from 950 to 1,500 subjects provided by 6 global collaborators. Where available, HLA class I and class II types were obtained from metadata supplied by the sample provider rather than from assay-based typing. A freely available public database, intended as a resource for researchers studying the immune response to SARS-CoV-2, is where the repertoires were released. The sample metadata nearly always contained a de-identified subject ID, COVID-19 status, age in years and sex. Subjects who had been exposed to COVID-19, were actively infected with it, or had recovered from it provided the deeply sampled blood TCRbeta repertoires that made up the dataset.

CDR1 and CDR2 are read off the germline V gene (reference sequence) as LGHDT and YNNKEL. The CDR3 runs 14 residues from the cysteine to the phenylalanine. Only CDR3 DNA remains: 42 bases, in frame from the first base. Relative to germline, V is 4 bases shorter and J is 5 bases shorter, with 11 bases between their ends. What the study reported, not specific to this receptor: The amount of clinical and demographic metadata varied by source and participant and was provided uncurated.

Of note for this clone: This clone's antigen is unknown. Qualities for individual bases were not recorded, and no much larger clone is one base off.

The immunoSEQ Assay, a bias-controlled multiplex PCR, was used to amplify TCRbeta CDR3 regions from genomic DNA. Regarding the original processing steps: Nucleated cell counts per sample were estimated from amplification of reference gene primers within the assay. To quantify the absolute abundance of each unique TCRbeta CDR3 rearrangement, sequence reads were collapsed and filtered. For each sample, productive Simpson clonality was calculated by taking the square root of Simpson's diversity index across productive rearrangements. Entries here come from immuneACCESS through TCRdb and include only in-frame sequences with V and J called. Some clones fail to appear in such tables; in the studies checked, an unresolved V gene covers under half of the shortfall, and the cause of the remainder is unknown. V, J and clone size were drawn from that table, and D and trimming were deduced from the DNA. For this sample there are 150,000 to 200,000 clones; approximately 80% appear just once. Clones ranked in the top ten supply approximately 11% of the sample.

Participants in the prospective study were aged about 18 to 95 years, lived in about two dozen United States geographic areas, and enrolled through a virtual design. To assign participants to cohorts, the prospective study relied on clinical history that participants themselves reported in a screening survey and a study questionnaire. Recovered participants in ImmuneRACE Cohort 3 were defined by two consecutive negative NP/OP PCR tests, clearance by a healthcare professional, or resolution of symptoms. Mobile phlebotomists in the prospective study collected whole blood, serum and a nasopharyngeal or oropharyngeal swab from every participant. Participants in the prospective study had the option to provide additional blood draws and questionnaires over an approximately two-month period. Before DNA extraction, blood samples from the prospective study were shipped at room temperature or frozen.

Sequencing used PBMCs or T cells enriched from blood (not recorded which). In this chain, TRBV3-1 (or the pseudogene TRBV3-2) is recombined with TRBJ1-4, and possibly TRBD1, on 6 matching bases. The receptor's source is a man aged 45-65 years who had recovered from COVID-19. The CDR3 protein sequence reads: CASSPGGQNEKLFF. The DNA sequence follows: TGTGCCAGCAGCCCCGGGGGGCAGAATGAAAAACTGTTTTTT.